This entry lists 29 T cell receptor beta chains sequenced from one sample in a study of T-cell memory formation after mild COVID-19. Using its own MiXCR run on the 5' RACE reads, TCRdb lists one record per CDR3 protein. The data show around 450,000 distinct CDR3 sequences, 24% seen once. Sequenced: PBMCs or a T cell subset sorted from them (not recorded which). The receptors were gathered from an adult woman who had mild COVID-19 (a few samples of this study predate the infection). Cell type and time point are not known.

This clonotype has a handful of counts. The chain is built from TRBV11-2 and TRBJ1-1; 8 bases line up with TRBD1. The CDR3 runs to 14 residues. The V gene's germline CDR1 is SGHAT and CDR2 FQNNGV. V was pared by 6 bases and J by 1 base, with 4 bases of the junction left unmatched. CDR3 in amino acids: CASRGDRRNTEAFF. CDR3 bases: TGTGCCAGCAGGGGGGACAGGAGGAACACTGAAGCTTTCTTT.

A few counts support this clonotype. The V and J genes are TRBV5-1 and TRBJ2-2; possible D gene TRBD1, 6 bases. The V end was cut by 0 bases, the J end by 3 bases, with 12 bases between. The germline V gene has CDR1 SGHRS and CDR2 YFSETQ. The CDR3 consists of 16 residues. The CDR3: CASSLAPAGDTGELFF. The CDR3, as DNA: TGCGCCAGCAGCTTGGCTCCGGCAGGGGACACCGGGGAGCTGTTTTTT.

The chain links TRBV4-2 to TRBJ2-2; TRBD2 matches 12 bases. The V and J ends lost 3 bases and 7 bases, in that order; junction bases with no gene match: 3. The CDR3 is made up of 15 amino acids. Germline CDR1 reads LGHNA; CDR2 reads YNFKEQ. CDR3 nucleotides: TGTGCCAGCAGCCAGACTAGCGGGAGCCTCGGGGAGCTGTTTTTT. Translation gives CASSQTSGSLGELFF.

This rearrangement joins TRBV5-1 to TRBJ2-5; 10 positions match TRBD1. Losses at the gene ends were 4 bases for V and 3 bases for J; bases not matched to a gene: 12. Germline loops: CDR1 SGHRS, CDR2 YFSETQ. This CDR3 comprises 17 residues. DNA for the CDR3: TGCGCCAGCAGCCCCGGGACAGGGGTCCCCAGCAAAGAGACCCAGTACTTC. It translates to CASSPGTGVPSKETQYF.

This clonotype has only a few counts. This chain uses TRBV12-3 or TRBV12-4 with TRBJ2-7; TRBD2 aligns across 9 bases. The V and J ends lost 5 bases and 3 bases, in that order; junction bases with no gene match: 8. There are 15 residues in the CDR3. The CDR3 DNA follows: TGTGCCAGCAGTATGTTCGGCGGGAGGGTCTACGAGCAGTACTTC. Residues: CASSMFGGRVYEQYF.

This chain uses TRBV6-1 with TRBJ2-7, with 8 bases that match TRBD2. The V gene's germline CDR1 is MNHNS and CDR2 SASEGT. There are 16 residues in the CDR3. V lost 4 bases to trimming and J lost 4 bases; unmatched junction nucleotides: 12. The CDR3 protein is CASSAGSAGDRYEQYF. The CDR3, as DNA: TGTGCCAGCAGTGCGGGTTCAGCGGGAGATCGGTACGAGCAGTACTTC.

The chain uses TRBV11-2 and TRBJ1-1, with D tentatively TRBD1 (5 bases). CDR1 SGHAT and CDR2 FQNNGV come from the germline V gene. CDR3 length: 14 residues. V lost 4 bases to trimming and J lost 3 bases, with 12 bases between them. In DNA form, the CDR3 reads TGTGCCAGCAGCTCCGTTGGGGCTGACACTGAAGCTTTCTTT. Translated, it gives CASSSVGADTEAFF.

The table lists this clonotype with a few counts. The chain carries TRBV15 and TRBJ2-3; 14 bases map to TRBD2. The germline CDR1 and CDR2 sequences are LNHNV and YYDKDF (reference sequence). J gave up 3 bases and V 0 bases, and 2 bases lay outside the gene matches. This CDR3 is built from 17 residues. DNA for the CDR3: TGTGCCACCAGCAGAGATGGGACTAGCGGGAGAACAGATACGCAGTATTTT. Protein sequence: CATSRDGTSGRTDTQYF.

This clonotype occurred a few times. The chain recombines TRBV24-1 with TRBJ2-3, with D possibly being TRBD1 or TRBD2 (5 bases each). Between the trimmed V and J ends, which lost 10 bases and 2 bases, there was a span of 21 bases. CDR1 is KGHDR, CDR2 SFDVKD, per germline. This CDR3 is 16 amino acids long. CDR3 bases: TGTGCCACGTCCTCCAGGGTGGTGGGAGACACAGATACGCAGTATTTT. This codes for CATSSRVVGDTDTQYF.

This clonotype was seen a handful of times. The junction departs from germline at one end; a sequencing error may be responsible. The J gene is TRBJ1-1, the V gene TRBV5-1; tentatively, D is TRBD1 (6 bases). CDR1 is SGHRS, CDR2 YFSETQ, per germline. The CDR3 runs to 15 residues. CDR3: CASSPGGQMNNEAFF. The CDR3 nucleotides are TGCGCCAGCAGCCCTGGAGGACAGATGAACAATGAAGCTTTCTTT.

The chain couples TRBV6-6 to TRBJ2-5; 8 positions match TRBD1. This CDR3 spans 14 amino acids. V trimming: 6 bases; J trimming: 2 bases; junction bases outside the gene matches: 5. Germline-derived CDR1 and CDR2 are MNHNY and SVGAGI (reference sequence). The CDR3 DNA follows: TGTGCCAGCAGGTCCCAGGGGGCACAAGAGACCCAGTACTTC. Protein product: CASRSQGAQETQYF.

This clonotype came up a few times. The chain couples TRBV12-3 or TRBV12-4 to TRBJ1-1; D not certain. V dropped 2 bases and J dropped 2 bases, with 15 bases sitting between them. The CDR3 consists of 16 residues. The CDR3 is CASSLFLESLNTEAFF. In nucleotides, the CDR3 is TGTGCCAGCAGTTTATTCTTAGAATCCCTAAACACTGAAGCTTTCTTT.

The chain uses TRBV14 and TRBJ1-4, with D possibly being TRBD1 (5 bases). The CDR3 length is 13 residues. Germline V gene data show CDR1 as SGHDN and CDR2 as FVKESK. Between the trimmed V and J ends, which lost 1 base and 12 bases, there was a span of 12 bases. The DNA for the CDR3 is TGTGCCAGCAGCCAAGTAGGGACTTGGGAACTGTTTTTT. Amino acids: CASSQVGTWELFF.

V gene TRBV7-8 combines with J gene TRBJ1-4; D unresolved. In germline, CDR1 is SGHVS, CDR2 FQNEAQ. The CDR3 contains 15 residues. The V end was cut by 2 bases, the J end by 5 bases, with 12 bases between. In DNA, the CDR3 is TGTGCCAGCAGCTTACGTGGGGTCCGCAATGAAAAACTGTTTTTT. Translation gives CASSLRGVRNEKLFF.

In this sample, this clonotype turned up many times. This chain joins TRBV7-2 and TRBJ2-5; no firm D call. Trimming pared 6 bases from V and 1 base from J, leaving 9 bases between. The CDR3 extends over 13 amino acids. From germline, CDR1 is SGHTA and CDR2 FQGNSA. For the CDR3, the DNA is TGTGCCAGCAGTCCAGGAGCCCAAGAGACCCAGTACTTC. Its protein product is CASSPGAQETQYF.

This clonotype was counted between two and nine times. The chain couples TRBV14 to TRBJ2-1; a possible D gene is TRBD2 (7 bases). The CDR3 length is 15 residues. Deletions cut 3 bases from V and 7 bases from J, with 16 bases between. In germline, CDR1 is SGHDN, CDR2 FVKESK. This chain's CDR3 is CASSQFGGAGNEQFF. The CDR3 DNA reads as TGTGCCAGCAGCCAGTTTGGGGGGGCCGGTAATGAGCAGTTCTTC.

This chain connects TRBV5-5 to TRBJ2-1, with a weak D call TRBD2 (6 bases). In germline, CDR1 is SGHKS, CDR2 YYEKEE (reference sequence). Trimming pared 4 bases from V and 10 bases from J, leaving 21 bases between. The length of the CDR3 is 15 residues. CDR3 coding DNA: TGTGCCAGCAGCATCGGCGGGGCGGCCTTCAGAGAGCAGTTCTTC. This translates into CASSIGGAAFREQFF.

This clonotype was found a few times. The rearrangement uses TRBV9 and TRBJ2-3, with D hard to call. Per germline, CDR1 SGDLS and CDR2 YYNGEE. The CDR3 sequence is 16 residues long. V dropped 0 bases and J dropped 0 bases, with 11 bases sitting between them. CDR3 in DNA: TGTGCCAGCAGCGTAGGGGGATTGCAAAGCACAGATACGCAGTATTTT. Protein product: CASSVGGLQSTDTQYF.

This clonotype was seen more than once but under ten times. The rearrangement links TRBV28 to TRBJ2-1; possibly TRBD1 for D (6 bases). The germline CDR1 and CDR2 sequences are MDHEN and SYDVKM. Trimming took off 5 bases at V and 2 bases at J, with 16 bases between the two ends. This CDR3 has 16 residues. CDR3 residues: CASSTKDSYTYNEQFF. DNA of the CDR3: TGTGCCAGCAGTACCAAGGACAGCTATACCTACAATGAGCAGTTCTTC.

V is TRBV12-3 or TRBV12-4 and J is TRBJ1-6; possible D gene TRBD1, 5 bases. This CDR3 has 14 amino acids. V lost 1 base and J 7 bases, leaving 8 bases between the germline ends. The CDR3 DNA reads TGTGCCAGCAGTTTAGACAGGCAAAATTCACCCCTCCACTTT. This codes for CASSLDRQNSPLHF.

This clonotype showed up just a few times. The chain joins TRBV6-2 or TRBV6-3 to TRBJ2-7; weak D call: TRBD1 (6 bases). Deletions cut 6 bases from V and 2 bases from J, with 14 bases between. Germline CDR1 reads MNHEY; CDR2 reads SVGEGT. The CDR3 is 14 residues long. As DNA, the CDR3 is TGTGCCAGCAGCCTGCAGGGGATGGCCTACGAGCAGTACTTC. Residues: CASSLQGMAYEQYF.

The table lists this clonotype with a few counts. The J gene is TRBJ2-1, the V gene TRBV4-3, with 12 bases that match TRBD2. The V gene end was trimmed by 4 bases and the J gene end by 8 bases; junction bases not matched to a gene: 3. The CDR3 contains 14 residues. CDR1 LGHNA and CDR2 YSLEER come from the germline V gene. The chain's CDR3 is CASSRLAGVYEQFF. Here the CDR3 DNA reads TGCGCCAGCAGCCGACTAGCGGGAGTATATGAGCAGTTCTTC.

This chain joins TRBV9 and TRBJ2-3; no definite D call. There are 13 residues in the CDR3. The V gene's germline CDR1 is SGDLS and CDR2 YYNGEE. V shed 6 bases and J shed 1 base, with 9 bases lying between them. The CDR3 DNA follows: TGTGCCAGCACGGCAGGACGCACAGATACGCAGTATTTT. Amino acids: CASTAGRTDTQYF.

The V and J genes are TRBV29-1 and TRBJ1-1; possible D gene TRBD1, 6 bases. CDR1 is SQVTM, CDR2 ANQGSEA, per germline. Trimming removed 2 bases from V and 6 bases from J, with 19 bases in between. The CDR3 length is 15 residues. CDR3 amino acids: CSVENGGQGSAEAFF. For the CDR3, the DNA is TGCAGCGTTGAAAATGGAGGGCAGGGGAGTGCTGAAGCTTTCTTT.

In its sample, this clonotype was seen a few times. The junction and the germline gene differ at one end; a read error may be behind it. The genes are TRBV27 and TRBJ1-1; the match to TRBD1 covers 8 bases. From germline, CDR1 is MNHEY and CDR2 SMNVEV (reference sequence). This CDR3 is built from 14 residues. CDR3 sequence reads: CASTPGQANSEAFF. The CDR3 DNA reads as TGTGCCAGCACCCCGGGACAGGCGAACTCTGAAGCTTTCTTT.

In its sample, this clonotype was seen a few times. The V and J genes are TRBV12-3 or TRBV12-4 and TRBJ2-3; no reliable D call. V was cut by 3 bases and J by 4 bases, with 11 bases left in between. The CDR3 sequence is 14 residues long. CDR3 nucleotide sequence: TGTGCCAGCAGTTTCCGGCTCGCGCCAGATACGCAGTATTTT. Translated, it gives CASSFRLAPDTQYF.

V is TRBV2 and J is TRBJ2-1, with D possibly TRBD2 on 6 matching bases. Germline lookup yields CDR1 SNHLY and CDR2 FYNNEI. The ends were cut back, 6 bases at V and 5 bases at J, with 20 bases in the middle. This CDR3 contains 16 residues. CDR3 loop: CASSQPDGGEDNEQFF. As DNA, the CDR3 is TGTGCCAGCAGCCAGCCAGACGGAGGGGAAGACAATGAGCAGTTCTTC.

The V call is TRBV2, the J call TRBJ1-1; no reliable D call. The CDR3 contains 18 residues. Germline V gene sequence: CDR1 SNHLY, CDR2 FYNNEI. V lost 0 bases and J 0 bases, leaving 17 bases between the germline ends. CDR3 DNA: TGTGCCAGCAGTGAAGCTCCACGACGGACTATCATGAACACTGAAGCTTTCTTT. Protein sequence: CASSEAPRRTIMNTEAFF.

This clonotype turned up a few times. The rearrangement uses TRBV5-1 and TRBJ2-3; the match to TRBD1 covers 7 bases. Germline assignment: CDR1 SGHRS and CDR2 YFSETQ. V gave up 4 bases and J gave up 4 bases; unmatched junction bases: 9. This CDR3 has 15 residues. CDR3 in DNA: TGCGCCAGCAGCCAGGGGACAGCTCGCTCAGATACGCAGTATTTT. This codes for CASSQGTARSDTQYF.